The entry below describes one T cell receptor (beta chain). Antigen: not known. These data are taken from a study of tumor and adjacent non-tumor tissue in lung cancer. Study-wide context: There were fewer than 15 adenocarcinoma, a couple of squamous cell carcinoma and 1 small cell lung cancer cases. On average, productive TCRbeta reads reached about 4.4 million per sample.

Three rounds of nested PCR, following a modified ARM-PCR protocol, produced the TCRbeta library. TCRdb ran MiXCR on the multiplex PCR reads and lists one entry per CDR3 protein. The sample shows 70,000 to 80,000 distinct CDR3 sequences, about two thirds of them seen only once. This sample's RNA came from whole unsorted tissue. Between August and November 2014, newly diagnosed, chemotherapy-naive lung cancer patients underwent thoracic surgery in China. Notes on the study in general: Normal lung showed higher cumulative top 100 clone frequency than tumor.

Germline V gene lookup returns CDR1 SQVTM and CDR2 ANQGSEA. Trimming removed 4 bases at V and 9 bases at J, with 22 bases between. This CDR3 has 15 residues. Specimen: lung tumor tissue. The TCR was taken from a woman between 35 and 50 years old with non-small cell lung cancer. The rearrangement uses TRBV29-1 and TRBJ2-1, with D perhaps matching TRBD1 or TRBD2 (7 bases each). In DNA form, the CDR3 reads TGCAGCGTTGGACCAGGGGGGGGCCCCCGAGGTGAGCAGTTCTTC. It encodes CSVGPGGGPRGEQFF.